The rows below give T cell receptor beta chains drawn from one sample of a study of vaccination and CD4 T cells after COVID-19. Each CDR3 protein is one row after TCRdb ran MiXCR on the PCR reads. This sample has about 19,000 distinct CDR3 sequences; 25% to 40% occur once, and the top ten carry 15%. What these receptors recognize is not known. The sample was cultured CD4+ T cells from blood. The receptors shown here come from a human donor with COVID-19. CDR3s include the opening cysteine and the closing phenylalanine or tryptophan. The D gene is left open where the match is weak. For some rows the clone size is stated as once, few or many, or as a class when expanded; others skip it.

d_call j_call clone_size v_call cdr3_aa cdr3_nt
. TRBJ1-5 . TRBV7-2 CASSKRGGNQPQHF TGTGCCAGCAGCAAAAGGGGTGGCAATCAGCCCCAGCATTTT
TRBD2 TRBJ2-3 few TRBV12-3/TRBV12-4 CASSLEPSGELDTQYF TGTGCCAGCAGTTTAGAGCCCAGCGGGGAACTAGATACGCAGTATTTT
. TRBJ2-5 . TRBV5-1 CASSQPSRETQYF TGCGCCAGCAGCCAACCAAGTAGAGAGACCCAGTACTTC
. TRBJ1-1 few TRBV6-1 CASTRGGDTEAFF TGTGCCAGCACGCGGGGCGGGGACACTGAAGCTTTCTTT
. TRBJ2-7 . TRBV11-3 CASSPGGAGVTNEQYF TGTGCCAGCAGCCCAGGAGGGGCAGGGGTAACTAACGAGCAGTACTTC
. TRBJ2-2 . TRBV6-2/TRBV6-3 CASHRDWAGELFF TGTGCCTCCCACAGGGATTGGGCCGGGGAGCTGTTTTTT
. TRBJ1-1 few TRBV11-3 CASSTDWARGWEAFF TGTGCCAGCAGTACGGACTGGGCGCGGGGATGGGAAGCTTTCTTT
TRBD1 TRBJ1-6 few TRBV7-9 CASSLQGARNSPLHF TGTGCCAGCAGCTTACAGGGGGCGCGGAATTCACCCCTCCACTTT
TRBD1 TRBJ1-1 . TRBV15 CATSSDGQGGTEAFF TGTGCCACCAGCAGCGACGGACAGGGAGGGACTGAAGCTTTCTTT
. TRBJ2-3 . TRBV4-3 CASSQVGYGGDTQYF TGCGCCAGCAGCCAAGTAGGCTATGGTGGAGATACGCAGTATTTT
. TRBJ1-6 . TRBV20-1 CSVSKTDLYNSPLHF TGCAGTGTGTCAAAGACGGATCTTTATAATTCACCCCTCCACTTT
TRBD1 TRBJ2-2 . TRBV10-3 CAISEPATGATGELFF TGTGCCATCAGTGAGCCGGCCACAGGGGCCACCGGGGAGCTGTTTTTT
. TRBJ1-1 . TRBV6-1 CASSDPGQGAFF TGTGCCAGCAGCGACCCGGGTCAAGGGGCTTTCTTT
. TRBJ2-5 . TRBV20-1 CSARVPTGVTAQYF TGCAGTGCTAGAGTCCCGACGGGAGTAACCGCCCAGTACTTC
. TRBJ1-6 . TRBV5-3 CARSEAIINSPLHF TGTGCCAGAAGTGAGGCCATTATCAATTCACCCCTCCACTTT
. TRBJ1-2 few TRBV20-1 CSARAGDKHGYTF TGCAGTGCTAGAGCTGGAGACAAGCATGGCTACACCTTC